A selection of T cell receptor beta chains follows, all from one sample in a study of T cells after somatic rescue of genetic block. TCRdb's table, derived via immunoSEQ multiplex PCR, lists solely in-frame clones and lacks some. The table shows some 15,000 clones, with around 70% occurring only once. Sequenced: peripheral blood mononuclear cells (PBMCs). These receptors were collected from a boy between 10 and 17 years old. Each CDR3 is given with its conserved first and last residue. The D gene is left open where the match is weak. A clone size is listed for some rows: how often the clone was seen (once, few, many), or a class if it is expanded.

j_call clone_size d_call v_call cdr3_nt cdr3_aa
TRBJ2-1 few - TRBV5-1 TGCGCCAGCAGCTCCTTTGGGAGTAATGCCAATGAGCAGTTCTTC CASSSFGSNANEQFF
TRBJ1-1 - - TRBV6-5 TGTGCCAGCAAGGACCCCCATCCTGAAGCTTTCTTT CASKDPHPEAFF
TRBJ1-6 - - TRBV10-3 TGTGCCATCAGTGGGATCCCTAATTCACCCCTCCACTTT CAISGIPNSPLHF
TRBJ1-5 - - TRBV15 TGTGCCACCAGCAGAGCAACCGGGACTCCCAATCAGCCCCAGCATTTT CATSRATGTPNQPQHF
TRBJ2-7 once TRBD1 TRBV18 TGTGCCAGCTCACCAAGACAGGGGGCCGGGTTCGAGCAGTACTTC CASSPRQGAGFEQYF
TRBJ1-1 - - TRBV19 TGTGCCAGTACCAAGGGCATGAACACTGAAGCTTTCTTT CASTKGMNTEAFF
TRBJ2-1 - TRBD2 TRBV19 TGTGCCAGCAAGACTAGCGGGGGCCAATACAATGAGCAGTTCTTC CASKTSGGQYNEQFF
TRBJ2-2 - - TRBV9 TGTGCCAGCAGCGTAGATCCGAACACCGGGGAGCTGTTTTTT CASSVDPNTGELFF
TRBJ1-1 - - TRBV6-5 TGTGCCAGCAGTTACAGCAGGGGTGACACTGAAGCTTTCTTT CASSYSRGDTEAFF
TRBJ1-1 - - TRBV6-6 TGTGCCAGCAGTTCCGGACTACCGAACACTGAAGCTTTCTTT CASSSGLPNTEAFF
TRBJ2-7 - - TRBV7-2 TGTGCCAGCAGCTTAGCGCGGTACGAGCAGTACTTC CASSLARYEQYF
TRBJ2-3 - TRBD1 TRBV9 TGTGCCAGCAGCGTTATCGGACAGGGACCATGGGGACCAGATACGCAGTATTTT CASSVIGQGPWGPDTQYF
TRBJ1-3 few TRBD1 TRBV7-9 TGTGCCAGCAGCCCATGGGTAGGGACAGGGGGCTCTGGAAACACCATATATTTT CASSPWVGTGGSGNTIYF
TRBJ1-2 - - TRBV5-8 TGTGCCAGCAGTTTCCGGGAGGGCTATGGCTACACCTTC CASSFREGYGYTF
TRBJ2-7 - TRBD1 TRBV4-2 TGTGCCAGCAGCCTTTCCGGGACAGTATCCTACGAGCAGTACTTC CASSLSGTVSYEQYF
TRBJ1-4 - TRBD1 TRBV18 TGTGCCAGCTCACGCGGACAGGATGAAAAACTGTTTTTT CASSRGQDEKLFF
TRBJ2-2 - - TRBV9 TGTGCCAGCAGCGTAGGGTCTTGGCAGGGGTTGACCGGGGAGCTGTTTTTT CASSVGSWQGLTGELFF
TRBJ2-5 medium-sized TRBD2 TRBV9 TGTGCCAGCAGCCCTAGGACTAGCGGGGTAGAGACCCAGTACTTC CASSPRTSGVETQYF
TRBJ2-7 - - TRBV27 TGTGCCAGCAGTTTATTGTCCAGGGGGGTCTACGAGCAGTACTTC CASSLLSRGVYEQYF
TRBJ2-2 - - TRBV12-5 TGTGCTAGTGGCCGGGAAGCCGGGGAGCTGTTTTTT CASGREAGELFF
TRBJ1-5 - - TRBV19 TGTGCCAGTACTAAGACCAGGGAGGGCAATCAGCCCCAGCATTTT CASTKTREGNQPQHF
TRBJ1-6 - TRBD1 TRBV27 TGTGCCAGCAGTCCCCGACAGGGCGTAAATTCACCCCTCCACTTT CASSPRQGVNSPLHF
TRBJ1-5 - - TRBV9 TGTGCCAGCAGCCCATCAGGGGTGACCTATCAGCCCCAGCATTTT CASSPSGVTYQPQHF
TRBJ2-1 - - TRBV7-9 TGTGCCAGCATCGGATACGCTAGTGCCTCCTACAATGAGCAGTTCTTC CASIGYASASYNEQFF
TRBJ1-1 few - TRBV27 TGTGCCAGCAGTCTCGACGAGGGGCGCGAGAACACTGAAGCTTTCTTT CASSLDEGRENTEAFF
TRBJ2-5 - TRBD1 TRBV28 TGTGCCAGCAGCGCGACAGGGGGACTACAAGAGACCCAGTACTTC CASSATGGLQETQYF
TRBJ2-2 once TRBD1 TRBV14 TGTGCCAGCAGCCAAGGCGACAGGGGACAGCTGTTTTTT CASSQGDRGQLFF
TRBJ1-1 - - TRBV5-1 TGCGCCAGCAGCTTTCAGGGTCCGATGATGAACACTGAAGCTTTCTTT CASSFQGPMMNTEAFF
TRBJ2-6 - - TRBV7-2 TGTGCCAGCACAGTCTCTGGGGCCAACGTCCTGACTTTC CASTVSGANVLTF
TRBJ1-1 few TRBD1 TRBV19 TGTGCCAGTAGTATCCGGACAGGAGTGAACACTGAAGCTTTCTTT CASSIRTGVNTEAFF
TRBJ2-7 few TRBD2 TRBV13 TGTGCCAGCAGCCTCTCCACCGCGGGAGGGCCATACGAGCAGTACTTC CASSLSTAGGPYEQYF
TRBJ1-3 few - TRBV11-2 TGTGCCAGCAGCTTAACCCACACTGGAAACACCATATATTTT CASSLTHTGNTIYF
TRBJ2-2 - - TRBV6-5 TGTGCCAGCAGTCTACAACAGGGAAACACCGGGGAGCTGTTTTTT CASSLQQGNTGELFF
TRBJ2-2 - TRBD2 TRBV10-1 TGCGCCAGCAGGCGCGGGACTAGCCCGAAACCCGGGGAGCTGTTTTTT CASRRGTSPKPGELFF
TRBJ2-1 once TRBD2 TRBV13 TGTGCCAGCAGCCTTCCGGGACTAGGCTACAATGAGCAGTTCTTC CASSLPGLGYNEQFF
TRBJ2-7 - - TRBV28 TGTGCCAGCAGTTTATTCGGGGTCGAGCAGTACTTC CASSLFGVEQYF
TRBJ1-5 - - TRBV6-5 TGTGCCAGCAGTGTGACTTCGGACAGCAATCAGCCCCAGCATTTT CASSVTSDSNQPQHF
TRBJ1-1 few - TRBV14 TGTGCCAGCAGCCAACGGACAGCGATGAACACTGAAGCTTTCTTT CASSQRTAMNTEAFF
TRBJ2-6 - - TRBV5-1 TGCGCCAGCAGCTTGGGCTTCGGGACATCCCTCTCTGGGGCCAACGTCCTGACTTTC CASSLGFGTSLSGANVLTF
TRBJ2-2 - - TRBV5-1 TGCGCCAGCAGCCCAGGGCCTTACACCGGGGAGCTGTTTTTT CASSPGPYTGELFF